This is a list of T cell receptor beta chains from one sample in a study of technical replicates of blood from four donors. Sequencing used immunoSEQ multiplex PCR; TCRdb keeps in-frame clones, though not all of them. Among tens of thousands of clones listed, about 93% were seen once. Source material: PBMCs. The receptors shown here come from a human donor in good health. Some clones in this sample may be carry-over from other donors' samples. The CDR3 runs from the conserved cysteine through the conserved F or W. D genes are given only for firm matches. Size values are once, few and many counts, or a class for expanded clones, and some rows have none.

d_call clone_size j_call v_call cdr3_nt cdr3_aa
NA NA TRBJ2-1 TRBV5-1 TGCGCCAGCAGCCGAAGCGAGTGGATTGAGCAGTTCTTC CASSRSEWIEQFF
NA NA TRBJ1-5 TRBV7-9 TGTGCCAGCGGGACAAATAGCAATCAGCCCCAGCATTTT CASGTNSNQPQHF
NA NA TRBJ2-7 TRBV23-1 TGCGCCAGCAGTCATATCGGACGGACTGCCTACGAGCAGTACTTC CASSHIGRTAYEQYF
TRBD1 NA TRBJ2-5 TRBV9 TGTGCCAGCAGCGTACCATACAGGGGGCCGGAGACCCAGTACTTC CASSVPYRGPETQYF
NA NA TRBJ2-3 TRBV4-3 TGCGCCAGCAGCCAAGAAGGCGGGGGCGGGGATACGCAGTATTTT CASSQEGGGGDTQYF
TRBD1 NA TRBJ2-7 TRBV7-8 TGTGCCAGCAGCCCCCCCGAGAGGGACAGGGGGTCCTACGAGCAGTACTTC CASSPPERDRGSYEQYF
TRBD2 NA TRBJ2-7 TRBV7-6 TGTGCCAGCAGCCCCTCTAGCGGGGGGGCTTTGTCCTACGAGCAGTACTTC CASSPSSGGALSYEQYF
TRBD1 NA TRBJ2-5 TRBV6-5 TGTGCCAGCAGGACGACAGGGGGAGGGACCCAGTACTTC CASRTTGGGTQYF
TRBD2 NA TRBJ2-5 TRBV7-6 TGTGCCAGCAGCTTAGGGTTGACTAGCGGGGCCCAAGAGACCCAGTACTTC CASSLGLTSGAQETQYF
TRBD2 NA TRBJ2-7 TRBV15 TGTGCCACCAGCAGACTAGCGGGAGGGGACAACGAGCAGTACTTC CATSRLAGGDNEQYF
TRBD2 NA TRBJ2-1 TRBV7-8 TGTGCCAGCAGCTCGTACGGGAGGACGAGCTCCTACAATGAGCAGTTCTTC CASSSYGRTSSYNEQFF
NA once TRBJ2-5 TRBV7-8 TGTGCCAGCAGCCAACAAGAGACCCAGTACTTC CASSQQETQYF
NA NA TRBJ1-6 TRBV13 TGTGCCAGCAGCTTAGGCGGGGACTCCTATAATTCACCCCTCCACTTT CASSLGGDSYNSPLHF
NA NA TRBJ2-5 TRBV6-6 TGTGCCAGCAGTAACAGTCGACAAGAGACCCAGTACTTC CASSNSRQETQYF
NA NA TRBJ2-3 TRBV7-2 TGTGCCAGCAGCCCGGACTCCCTGGGCACAGATACGCAGTATTTT CASSPDSLGTDTQYF
NA NA TRBJ1-2 TRBV29-1 TGCAGCGCCTCCACGGGGGACTATGGCTACACCTTC CSASTGDYGYTF
NA NA TRBJ1-1 TRBV29-1 TGCAGCGTTCAAATTGGGGGGGCGGGGAACACTGAAGCTTTCTTT CSVQIGGAGNTEAFF
NA NA TRBJ2-2 TRBV19 TGTGCCAGTAGTATAATAGAGGGAAACACCGGGGAGCTGTTTTTT CASSIIEGNTGELFF
NA NA TRBJ1-5 TRBV5-6 TGTGCCAGCAGTAAGACCGGGGGAGGGCAGCCCCAGCATTTT CASSKTGGGQPQHF
NA NA TRBJ2-1 TRBV5-1 TGCGCCAGCAGCTCACCCGGGACACGAAATAATGAGCAGTTCTTC CASSSPGTRNNEQFF